Each of the 11 T cell receptor beta chains below was sequenced from the same sample in a study of blood T cell repertoires in COVID-19 (dated by TCRdb to about 2020). The protocol used for the library was the immunoSEQ multiplex PCR assay. Entries here come from immuneACCESS through TCRdb and include only in-frame sequences with V and J called. Some clones fail to appear in such tables; in the studies checked, an unresolved V gene covers under half of the shortfall, and the cause of the remainder is unknown. This sample comprises 200,000 to 300,000 clones, roughly 85% of them detected only once. 4.5% to 5.5% of the sample goes to the ten largest clones. What was sequenced was peripheral blood. The receptors were sampled from a man aged 50 to 60 with COVID-19, enrolled during active disease.

In the case of this clone: Within the sample, other DNA sequences also encode this same CDR3. The genes are TRBV2 and TRBJ2-5; 9 nucleotides align to TRBD2. Germline trimming cut 5 bases from V and 1 base from J; bases unmatched to any gene: 2. This CDR3 region has 14 residues. Germline assignment: CDR1 SNHLY and CDR2 FYNNEI. CDR3 bases: TGTGCCAGCAGTCTAGCGGGGAGCCAAGAGACCCAGTACTTC. This codes for CASSLAGSQETQYF.

This sequence joins TRBV9 and TRBJ2-1, with TRBD2 as a possible D gene (5 bases). Trimming stripped 0 bases from V and 6 bases from J, with 13 bases between. CDR1 is SGDLS and CDR2 is YYNGEE in the germline V gene. This CDR3 has 15 amino acids. CDR3 DNA: TGTGCCAGCAGCGTAGAAGGACTTTACCTCAATGAGCAGTTCTTC. Protein product: CASSVEGLYLNEQFF. The entire variable domain, with the rest obtained from reference TRBV9 and TRBJ2-1, is as follows: DSGVTQTPKHLITATGQRVTLRCSPRSGDLSVYWYQQSLDQGLQFLIQYYNGEERAKGNILERFSAQQFPDLHSELNLSSLELGDSALYFCASSVEGLYLNEQFFGPGTRLTVL.

In this sample, this clone turned up a few times. This sequence joins TRBV19 and TRBJ2-2, with TRBD1 matching 7 bases. This CDR3 has 16 residues. V gave up 3 bases and J gave up 5 bases; unmatched junction bases: 9. Germline V CDR1 and CDR2: LNHDA, SQIVND (reference sequence). The CDR3 loop reads CASSISWTGRTGELFF. In DNA, the CDR3 is TGTGCCAGTAGTATTTCTTGGACAGGAAGGACCGGGGAGCTGTTTTTT.

V gene TRBV5-1 combines with J gene TRBJ1-1; D is unclear. The CDR3 covers 17 residues. The germline V gene encodes CDR1 SGHRS and CDR2 YFSETQ. Trimming cost V 4 bases and J 0 bases, with 19 bases left between them. The CDR3 region is CASSRPAAEPMNTEAFF. Written as DNA, the CDR3 is TGCGCCAGCAGCCGACCTGCGGCGGAACCCATGAACACTGAAGCTTTCTTT.

The chain has TRBV30 and TRBJ1-1; 8 bases line up with TRBD1. The CDR3 covers 16 residues. Germline loops: CDR1 GTSNPN, CDR2 SVGIG (reference sequence). Trimming cost V 5 bases and J 1 base; bases outside gene matches: 12. The CDR3 nucleotides read TGTGCCTGGGGTGGACAGGGCGGGTTTTGGAACACTGAAGCTTTCTTT. Translation: CAWGGQGGFWNTEAFF.

V gene TRBV18 combines with J gene TRBJ1-1, with 8 positions matching TRBD1. V dropped 5 bases and J dropped 3; count of bases not matched to a gene: 5. CDR3 length: 14 residues. Germline values: CDR1 KGHSH, CDR2 LQKENI. This chain's CDR3 is CASSAGGAYTEAFF. The CDR3 bases are TGTGCCAGCTCAGCAGGGGGCGCCTACACTGAAGCTTTCTTT.

The V gene is TRBV10-3, the J gene TRBJ1-6; D not certain. CDR3 length: 15 amino acids. Trimming pared 8 bases from V and 7 bases from J, leaving 18 bases between. Germline CDR1 is ENHRY and CDR2 is SYGVKD. In nucleotides, the CDR3 is TGTGCCATCTCTCATACAGCTACAGAAAATTCACCCCTCCACTTT. Protein: CAISHTATENSPLHF.

The chain couples TRBV6-5 to TRBJ1-2; 8 bases align to TRBD1. The germline gives CDR1 MNHEY, CDR2 SVGAGI. The CDR3 runs to 13 residues. V trimming: 7 bases; J trimming: 2 bases; junction bases outside the gene matches: 3. The CDR3 is CASTDRENYGYTF. The CDR3 region has the DNA TGTGCCAGCACGGACAGGGAGAACTATGGCTACACCTTC.

This sequence joins TRBV5-5 and TRBJ1-5, with no clear D. The CDR3 runs to 14 residues. V lost 0 bases to trimming and J lost 4 bases, with 8 bases between them. CDR1 SGHKS and CDR2 YYEKEE come from the germline V gene (reference sequence). CDR3 region: CASSLATSNQPQHF. The CDR3 DNA reads TGTGCCAGCAGCTTGGCTACCTCTAATCAGCCCCAGCATTTT. The full variable domain, completed using reference TRBV5-5 and TRBJ1-5, is DAGVTQSPTHLIKTRGQQVTLRCSPISGHKSVSWYQQVLGQGPQFIFQYYEKEERGRGNFPDRFSARQFPNYSSELNVNALLLGDSALYLCASSLATSNQPQHFGDGTRLSIL.

This chain connects TRBV6-1 to TRBJ1-2; D remains ambiguous. In germline, CDR1 is MNHNS, CDR2 SASEGT. The CDR3 contains 14 residues. V lost 3 bases and J 8 bases, leaving 16 bases between the germline ends. The CDR3 DNA is TGTGCCAGCAGTGAGTTCCACTTAAGCGGGGGCTACACCTTC. Protein: CASSEFHLSGGYTF.

The chain employs TRBV4-1 and TRBJ2-5; the match to TRBD2 covers 15 bases. Looked up from germline, CDR1 is MGHRA and CDR2 is YSYEKL. Trimming took 5 bases from V and 5 from J; bases not matched to a gene: 9. The CDR3 sequence is 17 residues long. CDR3 sequence: CASSTRTSGGARETQYF. The CDR3 coding sequence is TGCGCCAGCAGCACGAGGACTAGCGGGGGGGCTCGTGAGACCCAGTACTTC.